What follows are 14 T cell receptor beta chains derived from one specimen sequenced in a study of identical twins. Via MiXCR, TCRdb re-called the 5' RACE reads, giving one row per CDR3 protein. The data contain around 1.7 million distinct CDR3 sequences, about 31% of them seen just once; the ten biggest clones take up about 0.27%. Sequenced material: cord blood. These receptors all stem from a newborn girl in good health.

About this clonotype itself: A much larger clone is a single base away; this may be a read error. The CDR3, as DNA: TGCAGTGCTAGAGATATCAGCTCCTACAAGCAGTACTTC. It encodes CSARDISSYKQYF. The chain has TRBV20-1 and TRBJ2-7, with D hard to call. This CDR3 has 13 amino acids. Germline V gene sequence: CDR1 DFQATT, CDR2 SNEGSKA (reference sequence).

The chain couples TRBV20-1 to TRBJ1-2, with 7 bases aligning to TRBD1. V trimming: 6 bases; J trimming: 4 bases; junction bases outside the gene matches: 11. The germline CDR1 and CDR2 sequences are DFQATT and SNEGSKA (reference sequence). The CDR3 totals 14 residues. In DNA form, the CDR3 reads TGCAGTGCCCCTCTGAGGCAGGGGGTCTATGGCTACACCTTC. Residues: CSAPLRQGVYGYTF.

The chain has TRBV27 and TRBJ2-1, with D uncertain. Trimming shortened V by 6 bases and J by 0 bases, and 15 bases separated the two germline ends. CDR3 length: 16 amino acids. CDR1 MNHEY and CDR2 SMNVEV come from the germline V gene (reference sequence). The CDR3 DNA reads as TGTGCCAGCAGCCTTCTCCGAGCCCGCTCCTACAATGAGCAGTTCTTC. Translated, it gives CASSLLRARSYNEQFF.

The CDR3 sequence: CASSLDRIPVTSGGGDTQYF. Written as DNA, the CDR3 is TGTGCCAGCAGCTTAGATCGCATACCCGTGACTAGCGGGGGAGGAGATACGCAGTATTTT. The chain is built from TRBV11-2 and TRBJ2-3; the match to TRBD2 covers 12 bases. The V gene's germline CDR1 is SGHAT and CDR2 FQNNGV. This CDR3 spans 20 amino acids. The trim removed 0 bases at V and 5 bases at J, leaving 15 bases unmatched. Drawing the rest from reference TRBV11-2 and TRBJ2-3, the complete variable domain is EAGVAQSPRYKIIEKRQSVAFWCNPISGHATLYWYQQILGQGPKLLIQFQNNGVVDDSQLPKDRFSAERLKGVDSTLKIQPAKLEDSAVYLCASSLDRIPVTSGGGDTQYFGPGTRLTVL.

J is TRBJ1-1 and V is TRBV28; D not certain. CDR1 MDHEN and CDR2 SYDVKM come from the germline V gene. This CDR3 has 17 amino acids. V was pared by 1 base and J by 0 bases, with 15 bases between. The CDR3 DNA follows: TGTGCCAGCAGTTTATCGCGGTCAGGTTTCTTGAACACTGAAGCTTTCTTT. Protein: CASSLSRSGFLNTEAFF.

This clonotype was seen more than once but under ten times. This sequence joins TRBV15 and TRBJ2-1, with 7 nucleotides matching TRBD1. The germline gives CDR1 LNHNV, CDR2 YYDKDF (reference sequence). V gave up 5 bases and J gave up 6 bases; unmatched junction bases: 13. The CDR3 runs 16 residues. The CDR3 nucleotides are TGTGCCACCAGCCGATCTACAGGGGTGCTCATCAATGAGCAGTTCTTC. Translating it yields CATSRSTGVLINEQFF. The full variable domain, with the rest looked up from reference TRBV15 and TRBJ2-1, is DAMVIQNPRYQVTQFGKPVTLSCSQTLNHNVMYWYQQKSSQAPKLLFHYYDKDFNNEADTPDNFQSRRPNTSFCFLDIRSPGLGDTAMYLCATSRSTGVLINEQFFGPGTRLTVL.

With regard to this clonotype: The junction departs from the called germline gene at one end, perhaps through a read error. The rearrangement uses TRBV3-1 and TRBJ2-1; D gene uncertain. Per germline, CDR1 LGHDT and CDR2 YNNKEL (reference sequence). The CDR3 is made up of 12 amino acids. CDR3 in DNA: TGTGCCAACAGCCAAACGCACCCAAATCAGTTCTTC. Translation: CANSQTHPNQFF.

This clonotype was seen ten or more times. The genes are TRBV4-2 and TRBJ2-5; D is perhaps TRBD1 or TRBD2 (5 bases each). V was clipped by 1 base and J by 4 bases, with 7 bases between them. Germline V CDR1 and CDR2: LGHNA, YNFKEQ. The CDR3 consists of 13 residues. This CDR3 reads CASSQVGGETQYF. As DNA, the CDR3 is TGTGCCAGCAGCCAAGTTGGGGGAGAGACCCAGTACTTC.

The J gene is TRBJ2-1, the V gene TRBV5-6, with TRBD2 matching 12 bases. Unmatched junction bases numbered 7, after V lost 3 bases and J lost 6 bases. CDR1 SGHDT and CDR2 YYEEEE come from the germline V gene. The CDR3 has 16 residues. In DNA, the CDR3 is TGTGCCAGCAGCTCCCCACCGGGACTAGCGGGCAATGAGCAGTTCTTC. Amino acid sequence: CASSSPPGLAGNEQFF.

This clonotype was counted only a few times. V is TRBV21-1 and J is TRBJ2-1; the table's D call, TRBD2, was not checked against the DNA. TRBV21-1 is deemed a pseudogene. This CDR3 is built from 16 residues. This CDR3 is CASSAAGTSVDNEQFF. CDR3 nucleotides: TGTGCCAGCAGCGCCGCCGGGACTAGTGTTGACAATGAGCAGTTCTTC.

The chain couples TRBV5-1 to TRBJ2-3; tentatively, D is TRBD1 or TRBD2 (5 bases each). Germline values: CDR1 SGHRS, CDR2 YFSETQ. The CDR3 contains 14 residues. The V gene lost 5 bases and the J gene lost 6 bases, with 16 bases spanning the gap. This CDR3 is CASSFGTDRDTQYF. The CDR3 DNA sequence: TGCGCCAGCAGTTTCGGGACGGATCGGGATACGCAGTATTTT.

This clonotype was seen a handful of times. The gene calls are TRBV3-1 and TRBJ2-5; 11 nucleotides agree with TRBD2. The V and J ends lost 4 bases and 1 base, in that order; junction bases with no gene match: 11. The CDR3 covers 18 residues. Germline CDR1 is LGHDT and CDR2 is YNNKEL (reference sequence). The CDR3 protein is CASSRRGSSGGPQETQYF. The CDR3 DNA reads as TGTGCCAGCAGCCGAAGGGGTTCTAGCGGGGGGCCCCAAGAGACCCAGTACTTC.

A remark on this clonotype: The junction differs from germline at one of its ends, possibly a read error. The rearrangement uses TRBV28 and TRBJ2-5; D is possibly TRBD1 (5 bases). The J call is doubtful: the DNA matches TRBJ2-7 better. CDR3 length equals 12 residues. CDR1 and CDR2 from the germline V gene are MDHEN and SYDVKM. CDR3 protein: CACRQNHYEQYF. CDR3 coding DNA: TGTGCCTGCAGACAGAACCACTACGAGCAGTACTTC.

Of note for this clonotype: The CDR3 does not end in the conserved phenylalanine or tryptophan, so this is likely a read error. V and J are TRBV20-1 and TRBJ2-1; TRBD1 is a possible D gene (6 bases). Germline CDR1 reads DFQATT; CDR2 reads SNEGSKA (reference sequence). This CDR3 has 14 amino acids. V lost 6 bases, J lost 8 bases, and 20 bases lay in between. Written as DNA, the CDR3 is TGCAGTGCACCCGACAGGACTTCAGGAGATGAGCAGTTCGTC. It codes for CSAPDRTSGDEQFV.